A selection of T cell receptor beta chains follows, all from one sample in a study of Graves' ophthalmopathy and Graves' hyperthyroidism. TCRdb recomputed calls from the multiplex PCR reads with MiXCR, one row per CDR3 protein. The sample holds roughly 1.1 million distinct CDR3 sequences, 35% to 45% seen once. Sample: peripheral blood or thyroid tissue (not recorded which). These receptors came from an adult man with Graves' hyperthyroidism. Both conserved end residues are part of each CDR3. The order of the fields is D gene, clone size, V gene, J gene, CDR3 protein, CDR3 DNA. The D gene is left open where the match is weak. Only some rows state a clone size, as once, few, many or a class for expanded clones.

>-|once|TRBV3-1|TRBJ2-2
CASSQVSGGTGELFF
TGTGCCAGCAGCCAAGTGTCAGGAGGCACCGGGGAGCTGTTTTTT
>-|once|TRBV10-1|TRBJ1-1
CASSGGGTGILNTEAFF
TGCGCCAGCAGTGGAGGGGGAACCGGAATATTGAACACTGAAGCTTTCTTT
>-|many|TRBV7-2|TRBJ1-4
CASSYTRKTNEKLFF
TGTGCCAGCAGCTACACTAGAAAAACTAATGAAAAACTGTTTTTT
>TRBD1|few|TRBV5-5|TRBJ2-7
CASSGGQGRFYEQYF
TGTGCCAGCAGCGGGGGACAGGGAAGGTTCTACGAGCAGTACTTC
>-|many|TRBV29-1|TRBJ2-7
CSVAQTRGNTYEQYF
TGCAGCGTTGCGCAAACTAGGGGGAATACCTACGAGCAGTACTTC
>TRBD2|-|TRBV12-3/TRBV12-4|TRBJ2-5
CASRLGLGTSGRKQETQYF
TGTGCCAGCAGATTGGGGCTCGGGACTAGCGGACGAAAACAAGAGACCCAGTACTTC
>TRBD2|-|TRBV7-7|TRBJ2-2
CASSPRTSGGVTGELFF
TGTGCCAGCAGCCCCCGTACTAGCGGGGGTGTCACCGGGGAGCTGTTTTTT
>-|-|TRBV25-1|TRBJ1-6
CASSSRQKYNSPLHF
TGTGCCAGCAGTTCCCGACAAAAGTATAATTCACCCCTCCACTTT
>TRBD1|many|TRBV11-2|TRBJ1-4
CASSQTGDATNEKLFF
TGTGCCAGCAGCCAGACAGGGGATGCAACTAATGAAAAACTGTTTTTT
>-|many|TRBV7-9|TRBJ2-5
CASEPGEGEAPSYF
TGTGCCAGCGAACCGGGGGAGGGGGAGGCTCCATCCTACTTC
>-|many|TRBV19|TRBJ1-5
CASSPGRPNQPQHF
TGTGCCAGTAGTCCAGGACGGCCCAATCAGCCCCAGCATTTT
>-|many|TRBV5-1|TRBJ1-1
CASSSRAAEAFF
TGCGCCAGCAGCTCACGAGCCGCAGAAGCTTTCTTT
>-|few|TRBV7-2|TRBJ2-2
CASSLTASAGELFF
TGTGCCAGCAGCTTGACTGCATCAGCCGGGGAGCTGTTTTTT
>-|many|TRBV10-2|TRBJ1-5
CASSESGPEQPQHF
TGCGCCAGCAGTGAAAGTGGACCAGAACAGCCCCAGCATTTT
>-|many|TRBV29-1|TRBJ2-7
CSVEGDRAPEQYF
TGCAGCGTTGAGGGTGACCGTGCCCCCGAGCAGTACTTC
>-|-|TRBV9|TRBJ1-3
CASSVDPRGSGNTIYF
TGTGCCAGCAGCGTAGATCCCAGGGGCTCTGGAAACACCATATATTTT
>-|-|TRBV6-5|TRBJ1-1
CASSYLGGRNTEAFF
TGTGCCAGCAGTTACTTGGGCGGGAGAAACACTGAAGCTTTCTTT
>-|-|TRBV25-1|TRBJ2-7
CASSEQGPHEQYF
TGTGCCAGCAGTGAACAGGGTCCCCACGAGCAGTACTTC
>-|-|TRBV29-1|TRBJ1-1
CSVEIGTVNTEAFF
TGCAGCGTTGAAATTGGGACGGTGAACACTGAAGCTTTCTTT
>-|many|TRBV7-9|TRBJ2-2
CASSPRDMPGELFF
TGTGCCAGCAGCCCCCGGGACATGCCCGGGGAGCTGTTTTTT
>TRBD1|many|TRBV12-3/TRBV12-4|TRBJ2-5
CASSSTWTGNQETQYF
TGTGCCAGCAGTTCAACATGGACAGGAAACCAAGAGACCCAGTACTTC
>-|many|TRBV7-2|TRBJ1-5
CASSTDVNQPQHF
TGTGCCAGCAGCACAGATGTCAATCAGCCCCAGCATTTT
>-|few|TRBV5-5|TRBJ2-7
CASSSSGDRVGLAVSGVYEQYF
TGTGCCAGCAGTTCTTCAGGGGACAGGGTAGGACTAGCGGTCTCGGGAGTCTACGAGCAGTACTTC
>-|-|TRBV7-8|TRBJ1-1
CASSLGDMGPEAFF
TGTGCCAGCAGCTTAGGGGACATGGGTCCTGAAGCTTTCTTT
>-|many|TRBV20-1|TRBJ2-7
CSASGTHDSYEQYF
TGCAGTGCATCGGGAACCCACGACTCCTACGAGCAGTACTTC
>-|-|TRBV7-9|TRBJ2-6
CASSLEGSTEAF
TGTGCCAGCAGCTTAGAGGGGAGCACTGAAGCTTTC
>-|-|TRBV20-1|TRBJ2-5
CSARQGRDLVKTQYF
TGCAGTGCTAGACAGGGCAGGGACCTAGTTAAGACCCAGTACTTC
>-|few|TRBV30|TRBJ1-1
CAWQDKMGTEAFF
TGTGCCTGGCAGGACAAGATGGGCACTGAAGCTTTCTTT
>TRBD2|many|TRBV29-1|TRBJ2-5
CSVEYTSGVPQETQYF
TGCAGCGTTGAATATACTAGCGGGGTGCCCCAAGAGACCCAGTACTTC
>-|once|TRBV15|TRBJ2-3
CATSRAGDTQYF
TGTGCCACCAGCAGAGCCGGAGATACGCAGTATTTT
>-|many|TRBV24-1|TRBJ1-5
CATSDAGGGAQPQHF
TGTGCCACCAGTGACGCCGGGGGGGGAGCTCAGCCCCAGCATTTT
>-|medium-sized|TRBV6-1|TRBJ1-5
CASSEALLSTDSNQPQHF
TGTGCCAGCAGTGAAGCGCTTCTTTCGACAGACTCCAATCAGCCCCAGCATTTT
>-|-|TRBV6-1|TRBJ2-5
CASSESGWPKETQYF
TGTGCCAGCAGTGAATCGGGGTGGCCTAAAGAGACCCAGTACTTC
>-|-|TRBV30|TRBJ1-4
CAWSGQPNEKLFF
TGTGCCTGGAGTGGACAGCCTAATGAAAAACTGTTTTTT
>TRBD1|many|TRBV7-8|TRBJ2-5
CASSKGDRNIETQYF
TGTGCCAGCAGCAAAGGGGACAGGAACATAGAGACCCAGTACTTC
>-|once|TRBV20-1|TRBJ1-5
CSASHDTGGNQPQHF
TGCAGTGCTAGTCATGACACAGGAGGAAATCAGCCCCAGCATTTT
>-|-|TRBV2|TRBJ2-2
CASRSQGQFGELFF
TGTGCCAGCAGGAGCCAGGGGCAATTCGGGGAGCTGTTTTTT